Given below is one T cell receptor (beta chain) in context. Its antigen remains undetermined. No much larger clonotype is one base removed from it; base qualities were not supplied. This sample was included in a study of shared clonotypes between healthy human individuals (dated by TCRdb to the early 2020s). About the full investigation: A couple of women and a few men aged 18 to 49 years were included in the cohort. Each donor's leukapheresis produced roughly between roughly 0.9 and 9 billion PBMCs. For each donor, CD4 naive and CD4 memory were each given three plates, CD8 naive was given two plates, and CD8 memory was given one plate. The study deeply sequenced blood TCR repertoires of about five healthy adults to estimate repertoire size and the extent of clonotype sharing between individuals. To increase sequencing depth and limit assay-specific biases, different laboratories used diverse techniques to prepare libraries and sequence TCR repertoires.

Using the deep immunoSEQ assay, TCR CDR3 regions were amplified from genomic DNA by multiplex PCR. Extracted genomic DNA from each cell subset was distributed evenly across all wells of several immunoSEQ 96-well plates, and each plate was treated as a replicate. For sorted subsets, about 210 ng of genomic DNA, equivalent to 25,000 to 35,000 T cell genomes, went into each replicate PCR. The purified libraries were quantified using a Qubit 3.0 fluorometer, sized with a Bioanalyzer 2100, and then quantified again using the KAPA Library Quantification kit. Each immunoSEQ 96-well plate was sequenced on its own single-read 150-cycle Illumina NextSeq 550 flow cell. In the authors' own workflow: Because the immunoSEQ output included only junctional sequences and no quality scores, the filtering could not be the same as the filtering used for full-length reads. Sequences were annotated with PyIR, a Python wrapper for IgBLAST v1.9, and V/J genes and CDR3 were assigned using IMGT germline references. Reads were filtered out if the reads had weak V/J assignments (E-value above 1e-6), no CDR3, stop codons, out-of-frame junctions, or ambiguous translated residues. A V3J clonotype was defined by an identical inferred V gene, J gene, and CDR3 amino acid sequence. To compute the percentage overlap between repertoires, the number of shared unique clonotypes was divided by the size of the smaller repertoire. Repertoire richness was assessed with RTK rarefaction, the Chao1 estimator, and Recon v2.1 estimates of unobserved clonotypes. Generation probabilities for all TCRbeta clonotypes obtained by the gDNA method from a handful of donors were computed using OLGA. As stored in TCRdb, this immuneACCESS dataset retains in-frame rearrangements with V and J assigned. A fraction of the clones does not appear; measured against another copy, unresolved V genes explain less than half of the discrepancy, and the remainder lacks a known reason. D and trimming come from the DNA, and the V and J calls and clone size come from that table. This sample lists hundreds of thousands of clones; about 74% were detected once. The biggest ten clones account for roughly 1.7% of the sample.

General study outcomes and caveats: Larger estimated clonotype richness was generally found for naive subsets than for memory subsets. Sampling was limited to blood, and TCR repertoires in tissue likely differ from TCR repertoires in blood. The small number of donors limited the genetic and exposure-history diversity represented. Incomplete sequencing was indicated by rarefaction of sorted-subset datasets, despite the large sequencing depth. Pairwise subsampling led to the expectation that sequencing depth would affect the degree of clonotype sharing among donors. Clonotypes shared by all four sorted-subset donors showed higher generation probabilities than non-shared clonotypes. Sharing across a few donors was observed for around 4.8% of naive CD4, over 3% of naive CD8, 2.3% of memory CD4, and around 0.44% of memory CD8 clonotypes.

The donors were healthy, HIV-negative adults who had no recently reported acute infections or vaccinations. Only Caucasian adults living in Nashville, Tennessee, USA were represented among the donors. Magnetic negative selection was used to enrich CD4+ T cells, after which naive cells were positively selected on CD45RA and the negative fraction became the memory subset. After blood collection by leukapheresis, PBMCs were isolated using Ficoll-Histopaque density gradient centrifugation and then cryopreserved in the vapor phase of liquid nitrogen. Analytical flow cytometry was used to check the purity and quantity of each magnetically sorted T cell population. Genomic DNA was isolated from each sorted fraction and quantified by UV absorbance on a Nanodrop 2000c. Sequenced input: memory CD4+ T cells sorted from blood. What this sample's cell subset or site label stands for: CD45RA-negative fraction. This clonotype was sampled from a woman in her 30s in good health.

At the DNA level, the sequence is TGTGCCAGCAGCTTGAGGCGAACAGGGGGCACAACTAATGAAAAACTGTTTTTT. Protein translation: CASSLRRTGGTTNEKLFF. This receptor chain uses TRBV5-6 and TRBJ1-4; 9 bases in the junction line up with TRBD1. CDR1 and CDR2 are drawn from the germline V gene: SGHDT, YYEEEE. Trimming takes 1 base off V and 0 bases off J; junction bases not matched to a gene: 7. There are 18 amino acids in the CDR3, from cysteine to phenylalanine inclusive. The kept DNA is CDR3 alone, 54 bases in frame from the first base.